This entry lists 29 T cell receptor beta chains sequenced from one sample in a study of cytomegalovirus exposure and HLA in healthy donors. PCR amplification relied on 60 Vbeta primers (plus 13 Jbeta primers). Sequencing used immunoSEQ multiplex PCR; TCRdb keeps in-frame clones, though not all of them. The sample gives 80,000 to 95,000 clones, around three quarters of which show up once; roughly 16% is in the top ten. Specimen: PBMCs. The receptors were sampled from a woman between 50 and 59 years old in good health and CMV-seropositive.

This rearrangement joins TRBV6-1 to TRBJ2-4; 12 positions match TRBD2. The CDR3 totals 14 residues. The germline CDR1 and CDR2 sequences are MNHNS and SASEGT. Trimming took 3 bases from V and 15 from J; bases not matched to a gene: 9. CDR3 region: CASSETWTSGTTYF. In DNA, the CDR3 is TGTGCCAGCAGTGAGACCTGGACTAGCGGGACAACGTACTTC.

This rearrangement joins TRBV9 to TRBJ1-3; 7 bases agree with TRBD1. CDR1 SGDLS and CDR2 YYNGEE come from the germline V gene. This CDR3 region has 14 residues. The junction had 3 bases not matched to a gene; V was cut back by 3 bases and J by 3 bases. This CDR3 is CASSGRTGGNTIYF. The CDR3 bases are TGTGCCAGCAGCGGACGGACAGGTGGAAACACCATATATTTT.

The chain recombines TRBV28 with TRBJ1-2; D call uncertain. Germline-derived CDR1 and CDR2 are MDHEN and SYDVKM. Trimming took off 5 bases at V and 1 base at J, with 5 bases between the two ends. The length of the CDR3 is 12 residues. The CDR3 spells CASSTSNYGYTF. Written as DNA, the CDR3 is TGTGCCAGCAGTACCAGTAACTATGGCTACACCTTC.

This clone occurred a few times. V gene TRBV28 combines with J gene TRBJ2-2; D is unresolved. Trimming left V 6 bases short and J 0 bases short, with 14 bases between. The CDR3 totals 16 residues. Germline CDR1 and CDR2: MDHEN and SYDVKM. The CDR3 reads CASRLRSSANTGELFF. Written as DNA, the CDR3 is TGTGCCAGCAGGCTCCGGTCAAGTGCGAACACCGGGGAGCTGTTTTTT.

The genes are TRBV5-6 and TRBJ1-1; 12 bases fit TRBD1. The germline CDR1 and CDR2 sequences are SGHDT and YYEEEE. CDR3 length: 16 amino acids. The J segment lost 5 bases and the V segment lost 2 bases, leaving 7 bases of the junction unmatched. CDR3 sequence (DNA): TGTGCCAGCAGCTTTTTTCCGGGACAGGGGGCGACTGAAGCTTTCTTT. It encodes CASSFFPGQGATEAFF.

This chain uses TRBV5-1 with TRBJ1-2; D remains unclear. The CDR3 sequence is 17 residues long. The V gene's germline CDR1 is SGHRS and CDR2 YFSETQ. V was cut by 1 base and J by 6 bases, with 22 bases left in between. CDR3 bases: TGCGCCAGCAGCTTGATCGAGCACCCGGAGAATACTGATGGCTACACCTTC. It translates to CASSLIEHPENTDGYTF.

This chain connects TRBV6-5 to TRBJ1-1, with D perhaps TRBD1 (5 bases). Trimming pared 6 bases from V and 3 bases from J, leaving 14 bases between. CDR3 size: 14 residues. CDR1 is MNHEY, CDR2 SVGAGI, per germline. The CDR3 reads CASRKPAGDTEAFF. CDR3 in DNA: TGTGCCAGCAGAAAGCCCGCGGGGGACACTGAAGCTTTCTTT.

This sequence joins TRBV10-1 and TRBJ2-7, with 8 nucleotides matching TRBD1. CDR3 length: 14 amino acids. The ends lost 4 bases at V and 5 bases at J; junction bases unmatched: 7. Germline values: CDR1 WNHNN, CDR2 SYGVQD (reference sequence). The CDR3 here is CASSGTGLAHEQYF. For the CDR3, the DNA is TGCGCCAGCAGTGGGACAGGGTTGGCCCACGAGCAGTACTTC.

A few counts support this clone. The chain recombines TRBV6-6 with TRBJ2-1; TRBD2 agrees at 12 bases. Germline CDR1 reads MNHNY; CDR2 reads SVGAGI (reference sequence). J was trimmed by 10 bases and V by 7 bases; bases with no gene match: 14. The CDR3 is 16 amino acids. CDR3 region: CASKRLAGGPIPEQFF. CDR3 DNA: TGTGCCAGCAAGAGGCTAGCGGGAGGGCCTATTCCGGAGCAGTTCTTC.

As DNA, the CDR3 is TGCGCCAGCAGCCCGGGACAGTACTCCGAGCAGTACTTC. Protein: CASSPGQYSEQYF. The chain combines TRBV5-1 with TRBJ2-5, with TRBD1 matching 7 bases. The end of the DNA is better explained by TRBJ2-7, so the J call may be wrong. CDR1 and CDR2 (germline): SGHRS, YFSETQ. The CDR3 extends over 13 amino acids.

The chain couples TRBV5-1 to TRBJ1-3, with no clear D. The CDR3 extends over 15 amino acids. Germline assignment: CDR1 SGHRS and CDR2 YFSETQ. V lost 0 bases and J 9 bases, leaving 16 bases between the germline ends. CDR3 sequence (DNA): TGCGCCAGCAGCTTGGACCCGACCCTAAGCGGCACCATATATTTT. Translating gives CASSLDPTLSGTIYF. Supplemented by reference TRBV5-1 and TRBJ1-3, the full variable domain reads KAGVTQTPRYLIKTRGQQVTLSCSPISGHRSVSWYQQTPGQGLQFLFEYFSETQRNKGNFPGRFSGRQFSNSRSEMNVSTLELGDSALYLCASSLDPTLSGTIYFGEGSWLTVV.

The chain has TRBV7-9 and TRBJ2-5; the match to TRBD2 covers 9 bases. The V gene's germline CDR1 is SEHNR and CDR2 FQNEAQ (reference sequence). J was trimmed by 1 base and V by 10 bases; bases with no gene match: 10. The CDR3 has 15 residues. The CDR3 sequence is CATSGLAGIQETQYF. The CDR3 DNA reads TGTGCCACCTCTGGCCTAGCGGGAATCCAAGAGACCCAGTACTTC.

The chain recombines TRBV28 with TRBJ1-2, with 8 bases matching TRBD1. The CDR3 is 13 amino acids. Looked up from germline, CDR1 is MDHEN and CDR2 is SYDVKM. Unmatched junction bases numbered 8, after V lost 6 bases and J lost 8 bases. In DNA form, the CDR3 reads TGTGCCAGCAGCTCGACAGGGGATAGGGGCTACACCTTC. Its translation: CASSSTGDRGYTF.

This clone was seen more than once but under ten times. V usage is TRBV2 and J usage is TRBJ2-1; no clear D. The CDR3 extends over 12 amino acids. Between the trimmed V and J ends, which lost 5 bases and 9 bases, there was a span of 11 bases. Germline-derived CDR1 and CDR2 are SNHLY and FYNNEI. The CDR3 is CASSPGIREQFF. DNA for the CDR3: TGTGCCAGCAGTCCCGGTATCCGTGAGCAGTTCTTC.

The V call is TRBV5-4, the J call TRBJ2-1; D may be TRBD1 (5 bases). V lost 0 bases to trimming and J lost 9 bases, with 22 bases between them. This CDR3 has 17 amino acids. Germline-derived CDR1 and CDR2 are SGHNT and YYREEE (reference sequence). The CDR3 loop reads CASSLEPRWGTQSEQFF. CDR3 nucleotide sequence: TGTGCCAGCAGCTTGGAACCCCGGTGGGGCACGCAAAGTGAGCAGTTCTTC. The whole variable domain, remainder taken from reference TRBV5-4 and TRBJ2-1, is ETGVTQSPTHLIKTRGQQVTLRCSSQSGHNTVSWYQQALGQGPQFIFQYYREEENGRGNFPPRFSGLQFPNYSSELNVNALELDDSALYLCASSLEPRWGTQSEQFFGPGTRLTVL.

The rearrangement links TRBV6-6 to TRBJ2-5; 7 nucleotides align to TRBD1. V shed 2 bases and J 0 bases; nucleotides not matched to a gene: 6. Germline CDR1 MNHNY, CDR2 SVGAGI (reference sequence). This CDR3 has 16 residues. In DNA, the CDR3 is TGTGCCAGCAGTTACACCCCGGACAGGTACCAAGAGACCCAGTACTTC. Protein sequence: CASSYTPDRYQETQYF.

This clone was seen a single time. The V gene is TRBV6-5, the J gene TRBJ2-2; tentatively, D is TRBD1 (5 bases). Germline lookup yields CDR1 MNHEY and CDR2 SVGAGI. This CDR3 has 15 residues. V was clipped by 2 bases and J by 5 bases, with 12 bases between them. As DNA, the CDR3 is TGTGCCAGCAGTTACGCCGACAGAAAAACCGGGGAGCTGTTTTTT. This codes for CASSYADRKTGELFF.

This clone was counted a single time. The V gene is TRBV11-2, the J gene TRBJ2-5, with 8 bases aligning to TRBD1. The J call may be in error: the DNA end matches TRBJ2-7 better. The germline CDR1 and CDR2 sequences are SGHAT and FQNNGV. This CDR3 contains 14 residues. The CDR3 bases are TGTGCCAGCAGCTTCGGGACAGGTAACTACGAGCAGTACTTC. This codes for CASSFGTGNYEQYF.

The chain links TRBV5-4 to TRBJ1-6; 12 bases are shared with TRBD1. The CDR3 totals 15 residues. V dropped 4 bases and J dropped 7; count of bases not matched to a gene: 3. Germline V lookup: CDR1 SGHNT, CDR2 YYREEE (reference sequence). The DNA of the CDR3 is TGTGCCAGCAGCAGGGGACAGGGGGCAAATTCACCCCTCCACTTT. Amino acid sequence: CASSRGQGANSPLHF.

This chain joins TRBV7-6 and TRBJ1-1; 7 nucleotides agree with TRBD1. Germline V lookup: CDR1 SGHVS, CDR2 FNYEAQ. This CDR3 spans 15 amino acids. V shed 2 bases and J 7 bases; nucleotides not matched to a gene: 10. CDR3 amino acids: CASSLYPGGISEAFF. The CDR3 DNA is TGTGCCAGCAGCTTATATCCAGGGGGTATCAGTGAAGCTTTCTTT.

This clone was detected a few times. This chain connects TRBV7-9 to TRBJ1-1, with TRBD1 matching 7 bases. Germline CDR1 is SEHNR and CDR2 is FQNEAQ (reference sequence). J was trimmed by 4 bases and V by 7 bases; bases with no gene match: 6. This CDR3 has 13 residues. CDR3 DNA sequence: TGTGCCAGCAACACAGGGGCCACCACTGAAGCTTTCTTT. This sequence encodes CASNTGATTEAFF. Variable domain in full (rest from reference TRBV7-9 and TRBJ1-1): DTGVSQNPRHKITKRGQNVTFRCDPISEHNRLYWYRQTLGQGPEFLTYFQNEAQLEKSRLLSDRFSAERPKGSFSTLEIQRTEQGDSAMYLCASNTGATTEAFFGQGTRLTVV.

This rearrangement joins TRBV28 to TRBJ2-5; D ambiguous. There are 15 residues in the CDR3. With 8 bases removed from V and 3 bases from J, the gap between germline ends came to 19 bases. Germline assignment: CDR1 MDHEN and CDR2 SYDVKM. The CDR3 coding sequence is TGTGCCAGCTCTGACGTGTCGGGTGAGGAAGAGACCCAGTACTTC. It codes for CASSDVSGEEETQYF. The whole variable domain, remainder taken from reference TRBV28 and TRBJ2-5, is DVKVTQSSRYLVKRTGEKVFLECVQDMDHENMFWYRQDPGLGLRLIYFSYDVKMKEKGDIPEGYSVSREKKERFSLILESASTNQTSMYLCASSDVSGEEETQYFGPGTRLLVL.

The V gene is TRBV6-5, the J gene TRBJ2-7, with a weak D call TRBD2 (5 bases). Germline values: CDR1 MNHEY, CDR2 SVGAGI. V shed 6 bases and J shed 2 bases, with 8 bases lying between them. The CDR3 consists of 12 residues. The CDR3 DNA reads as TGTGCCAGCAGAAGGGAGACCTACGAGCAGTACTTC. It specifies CASRRETYEQYF.

The rearrangement uses TRBV10-3 and TRBJ1-3, with D unclear. The CDR3 has 16 amino acids. Trimming pared 4 bases from V and 0 bases from J, leaving 13 bases between. Germline-derived CDR1 and CDR2 are ENHRY and SYGVKD. The CDR3 DNA follows: TGTGCCATCAGTGCATCGTTACTCAACTCTGGAAACACCATATATTTT. It yields the protein CAISASLLNSGNTIYF.

This clone occurred once. The chain combines TRBV6-1 with TRBJ2-7; 7 nucleotides line up with TRBD1. Per the germline V gene, CDR1 is MNHNS and CDR2 is SASEGT. The CDR3 covers 14 residues. After removal of 6 bases from V and 0 bases from J, the junction contained 5 bases not matched to a gene. This chain's CDR3 is CASREGQHSYEQYF. For the CDR3, the DNA is TGTGCCAGCAGAGAGGGACAGCACTCCTACGAGCAGTACTTC.

The chain uses TRBV5-4 and TRBJ2-7; TRBD1 agrees at 9 bases. Germline V lookup: CDR1 SGHNT, CDR2 YYREEE (reference sequence). J was trimmed by 1 base and V by 5 bases; bases with no gene match: 13. The CDR3 extends over 17 amino acids. The CDR3 loop is CASRPIPGQGTSYEQYF. The CDR3 DNA is TGTGCCAGCAGACCTATCCCGGGACAGGGCACTTCCTACGAGCAGTACTTC. The full variable domain, in which reference TRBV5-4 and TRBJ2-7 provide the parts outside the CDR3, is ETGVTQSPTHLIKTRGQQVTLRCSSQSGHNTVSWYQQALGQGPQFIFQYYREEENGRGNFPPRFSGLQFPNYSSELNVNALELDDSALYLCASRPIPGQGTSYEQYFGPGTRLTVT.

The chain links TRBV6-1 to TRBJ2-1; the match to TRBD1 covers 7 bases. The CDR3 runs 13 residues. CDR1 MNHNS and CDR2 SASEGT come from the germline V gene. Trimming at V came to 7 bases and at J to 5 bases, leaving 5 bases not matched to a gene. CDR3 region: CASTRDRDNEQFF. For the CDR3, the DNA is TGTGCCAGCACCCGAGACAGGGACAATGAGCAGTTCTTC.

V gene TRBV27 combines with J gene TRBJ2-7; tentative D call: TRBD1 (5 bases). The germline CDR1 and CDR2 sequences are MNHEY and SMNVEV (reference sequence). V lost 3 bases to trimming and J lost 2 bases, with 14 bases between them. The CDR3 spans 15 residues. The CDR3 sequence: CASSLEYGQTYEQYF. The CDR3 DNA reads TGTGCCAGCAGTTTGGAATATGGACAAACCTACGAGCAGTACTTC.

V and J are TRBV29-1 and TRBJ1-1, with no clear D. CDR1 is SQVTM and CDR2 is ANQGSEA in the germline V gene. Trimming removed 5 bases at V and 3 bases at J, with 10 bases between. The CDR3 extends over 12 amino acids. CDR3 in amino acids: CSVTEGYTEAFF. As DNA, the CDR3 is TGCAGCGTTACGGAGGGATACACTGAAGCTTTCTTT. The full variable domain, in which reference TRBV29-1 and TRBJ1-1 provide the parts outside the CDR3, is SAVISQKPSRDICQRGTSLTIQCQVDSQVTMMFWYRQQPGQSLTLIATANQGSEATYESGFVIDKFPISRPNLTFSTLTVSNMSPEDSSIYLCSVTEGYTEAFFGQGTRLTVV.